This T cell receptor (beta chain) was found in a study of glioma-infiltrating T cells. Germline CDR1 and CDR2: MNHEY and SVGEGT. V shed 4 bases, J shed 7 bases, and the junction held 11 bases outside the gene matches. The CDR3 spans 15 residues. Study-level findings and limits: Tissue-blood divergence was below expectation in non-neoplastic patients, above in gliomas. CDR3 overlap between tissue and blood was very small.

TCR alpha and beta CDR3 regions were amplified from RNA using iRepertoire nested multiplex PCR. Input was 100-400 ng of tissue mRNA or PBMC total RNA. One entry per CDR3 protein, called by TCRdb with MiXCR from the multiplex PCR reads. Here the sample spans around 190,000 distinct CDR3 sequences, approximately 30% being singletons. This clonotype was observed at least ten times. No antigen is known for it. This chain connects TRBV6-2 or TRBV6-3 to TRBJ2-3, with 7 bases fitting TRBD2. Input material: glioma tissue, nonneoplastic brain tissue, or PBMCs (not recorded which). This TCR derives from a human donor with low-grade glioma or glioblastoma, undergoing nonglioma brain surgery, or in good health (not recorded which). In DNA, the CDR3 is TGTGCCAGCAGTTCCCACAGCGGGGTCACGAATACGCAGTATTTT. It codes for CASSSHSGVTNTQYF.